This TCR beta chain was recovered during a study of blood T cell repertoires in COVID-19. The wider study: Donors in the United States, Italy and Spain gave samples during acute or convalescent COVID-19. T cells, B-cell-depleted T cells, or PBMCs provided the cDNA or gDNA that served as material.

Clones were read by immunoSEQ multiplex PCR, and TCRdb kept only the in-frame ones, dropping some. The table lists hundreds of thousands of clones, 70% to 90% of them singletons. V lost 8 bases to trimming and J lost 2 bases, with 15 bases between them. Germline V CDR1 and CDR2: ENHRY, SYGVKD. The CDR3 is made up of 14 amino acids. The chain is built from TRBV10-3 and TRBJ2-5; D might be TRBD2 (6 bases). The sequenced sample was peripheral blood. The clonotype comes from a man between 18 and 35 years old with active or convalescent COVID-19. This CDR3 reads CAIGNSGQQETQYF. The CDR3 DNA follows: TGTGCCATCGGGAATAGCGGCCAACAAGAGACCCAGTACTTC.